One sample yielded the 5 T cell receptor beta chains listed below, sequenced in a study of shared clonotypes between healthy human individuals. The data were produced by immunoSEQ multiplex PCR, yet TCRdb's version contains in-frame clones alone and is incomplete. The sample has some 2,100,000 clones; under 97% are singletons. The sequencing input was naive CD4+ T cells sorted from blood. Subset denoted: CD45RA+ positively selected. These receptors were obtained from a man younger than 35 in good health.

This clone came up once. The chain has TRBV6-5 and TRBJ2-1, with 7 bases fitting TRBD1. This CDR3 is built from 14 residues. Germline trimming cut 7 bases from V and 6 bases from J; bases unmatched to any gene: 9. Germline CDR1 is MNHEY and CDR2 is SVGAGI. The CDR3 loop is CASTFRQGSNEQFF. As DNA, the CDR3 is TGTGCCAGCACCTTCCGACAGGGCAGCAATGAGCAGTTCTTC.

CDR3 sequence: CASRSHFSGNTIYF. The CDR3 DNA reads as TGTGCCAGCAGGTCACACTTCTCTGGAAACACCATATATTTT. This rearrangement joins TRBV6-5 to TRBJ1-3; D gene ambiguous. Germline loops: CDR1 MNHEY, CDR2 SVGAGI. The CDR3 sequence is 14 residues long. V was pared by 6 bases and J by 0 bases, with 9 bases between.

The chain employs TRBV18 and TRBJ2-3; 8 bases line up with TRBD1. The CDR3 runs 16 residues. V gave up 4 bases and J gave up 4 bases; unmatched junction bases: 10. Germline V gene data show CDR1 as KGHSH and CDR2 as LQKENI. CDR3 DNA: TGTGCCAGCTCACTCAGGGGGCTCCCTCACCCAGATACGCAGTATTTT. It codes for CASSLRGLPHPDTQYF.

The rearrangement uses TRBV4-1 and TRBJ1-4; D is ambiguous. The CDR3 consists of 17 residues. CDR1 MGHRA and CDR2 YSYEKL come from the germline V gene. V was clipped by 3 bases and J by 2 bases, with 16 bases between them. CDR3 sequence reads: CASSQPLWGQTNEKLFF. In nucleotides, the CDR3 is TGCGCCAGCAGCCAGCCCCTTTGGGGTCAGACTAATGAAAAACTGTTTTTT.

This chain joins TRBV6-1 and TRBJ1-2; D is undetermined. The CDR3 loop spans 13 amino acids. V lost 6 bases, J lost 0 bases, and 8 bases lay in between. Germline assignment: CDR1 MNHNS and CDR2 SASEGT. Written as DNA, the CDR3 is TGTGCCAGCAGGGAAACACCTAACTATGGCTACACCTTC. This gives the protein CASRETPNYGYTF.